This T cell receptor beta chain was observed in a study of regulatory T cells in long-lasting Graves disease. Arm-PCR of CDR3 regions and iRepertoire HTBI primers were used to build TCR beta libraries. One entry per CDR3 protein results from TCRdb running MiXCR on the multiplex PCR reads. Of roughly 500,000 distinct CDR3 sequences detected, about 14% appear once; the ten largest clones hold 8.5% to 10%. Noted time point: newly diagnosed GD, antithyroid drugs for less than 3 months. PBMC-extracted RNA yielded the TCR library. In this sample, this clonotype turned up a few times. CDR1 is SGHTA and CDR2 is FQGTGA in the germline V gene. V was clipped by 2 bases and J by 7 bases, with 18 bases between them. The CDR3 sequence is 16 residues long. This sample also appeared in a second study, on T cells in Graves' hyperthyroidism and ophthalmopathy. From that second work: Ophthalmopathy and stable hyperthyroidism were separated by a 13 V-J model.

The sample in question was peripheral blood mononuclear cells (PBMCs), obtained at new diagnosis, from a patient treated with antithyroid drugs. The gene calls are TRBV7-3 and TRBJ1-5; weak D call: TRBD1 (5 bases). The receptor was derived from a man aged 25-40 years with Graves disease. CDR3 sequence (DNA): TGTGCCAGCAGCTTACGCTGGGCAGGGAGATCCCAGCCCCAGCATTTT. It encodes CASSLRWAGRSQPQHF.